This TCR beta chain comes out of a study of blood T cell repertoires in COVID-19. Here immunoSEQ multiplex PCR was the method, and the copy in TCRdb shows in-frame clones only, minus some. Among 210,000 or so clones listed, nearly 90% were seen once. This CDR3 region has 11 residues. V was shortened by 3 bases and J by 4 bases, with 4 bases between the two germline ends. Per the germline V gene, CDR1 is GTSNPN and CDR2 is SVGIG (reference sequence). Recruits, aged about 18 to 95 years, lived in 25 or so US areas. Sequenced sample: PBMCs or T cells enriched from blood (not recorded which). The V gene is TRBV30, the J gene TRBJ1-3; no definite D call. This TCR derives from a man younger than 40 who had recovered from COVID-19. CDR3 sequence: CAWSMGNTIYF. The CDR3 DNA follows: TGTGCCTGGAGCATGGGAAACACCATATATTTT.